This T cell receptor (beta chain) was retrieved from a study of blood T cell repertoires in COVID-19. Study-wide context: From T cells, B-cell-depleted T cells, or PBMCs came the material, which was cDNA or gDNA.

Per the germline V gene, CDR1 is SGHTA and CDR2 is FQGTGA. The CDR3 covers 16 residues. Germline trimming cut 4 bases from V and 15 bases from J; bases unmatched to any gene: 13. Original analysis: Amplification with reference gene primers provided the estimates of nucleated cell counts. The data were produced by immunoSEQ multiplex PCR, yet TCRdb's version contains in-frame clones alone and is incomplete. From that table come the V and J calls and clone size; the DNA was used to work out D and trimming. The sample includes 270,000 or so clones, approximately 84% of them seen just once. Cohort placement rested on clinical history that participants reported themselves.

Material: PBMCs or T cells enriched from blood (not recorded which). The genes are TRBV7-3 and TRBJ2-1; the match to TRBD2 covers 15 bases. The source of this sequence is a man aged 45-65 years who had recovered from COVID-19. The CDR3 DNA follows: TGTGCCAGCAGCTGGTCTCCCGGGACTAGCGGGGGGCGGCCGTTCTTC. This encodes CASSWSPGTSGGRPFF.